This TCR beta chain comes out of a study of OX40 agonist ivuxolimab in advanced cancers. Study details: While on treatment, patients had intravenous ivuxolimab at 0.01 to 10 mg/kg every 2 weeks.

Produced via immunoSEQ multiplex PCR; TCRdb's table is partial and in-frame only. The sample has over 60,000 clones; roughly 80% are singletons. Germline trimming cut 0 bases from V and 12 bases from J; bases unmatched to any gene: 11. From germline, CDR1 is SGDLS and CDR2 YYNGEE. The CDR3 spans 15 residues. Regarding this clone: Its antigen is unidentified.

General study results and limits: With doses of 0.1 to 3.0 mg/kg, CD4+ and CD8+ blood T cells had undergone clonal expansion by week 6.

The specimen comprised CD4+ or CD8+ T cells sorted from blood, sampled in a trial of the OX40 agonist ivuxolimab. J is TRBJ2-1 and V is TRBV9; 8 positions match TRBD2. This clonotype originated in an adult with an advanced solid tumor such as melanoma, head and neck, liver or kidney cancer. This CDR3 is CASSVEPHTSGRQFF. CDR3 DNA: TGTGCCAGCAGCGTAGAACCCCACACTAGCGGCAGGCAGTTCTTC.